The present TCR beta chain was sequenced within a study of early T cells in non-severe SARS-CoV-2 infection. Regarding the study as a whole: Private and CD4 specificities were missed by VDJdb matching, which favored anti-spike CD8 responses.

This clonotype was counted ten times or more. Its cognate antigen is unknown. V lost 3 bases and J 0 bases, leaving 15 bases between the germline ends. Germline V gene data show CDR1 as KGHSH and CDR2 as LQKENI. This CDR3 region has 17 residues. TCRdb analysed the 5' RACE reads with MiXCR anew, one entry per CDR3 protein. The data hold approximately 70,000 distinct CDR3 sequences, with about a tenth observed a single time. Sequenced material: whole blood, taken at baseline. The sequence was collected from an adult who was a healthcare worker with PCR-confirmed SARS-CoV-2 infection or an uninfected control (not recorded which). The rearrangement uses TRBV18 and TRBJ1-3, with D hard to call. The chain's CDR3 is CASSPLGELRSGNTIYF. DNA for the CDR3: TGTGCCAGCTCACCGCTTGGGGAACTCCGCTCTGGAAACACCATATATTTT.